The sequence of this T cell receptor beta chain was determined in a study of blood T cell repertoires in COVID-19. Study background: Samples representing acute and convalescent COVID-19 were sourced from the United States, Italy and Spain.

Methods used by the authors: Reference gene primer amplification gave nucleated cell count estimates. Method: immunoSEQ multiplex PCR; TCRdb's copy keeps in-frame clones and lacks some. That table is the source of V, J and clone size, and D and trimming were worked out from the DNA. The data contain 250,000 to 350,000 clones, approximately 91% of them singletons. Per the germline V gene, CDR1 is MNHEY and CDR2 is SVGEGT. This CDR3 has 13 amino acids. Trimming stripped 4 bases from V and 4 bases from J, with 11 bases between. Sequencing was carried out using peripheral blood. The V and J genes are TRBV6-2 or TRBV6-3 and TRBJ2-7, with D possibly TRBD2 on 6 matching bases. This sequence originates from a woman aged 60-75 years with acute or convalescent COVID-19. CDR3 in amino acids: CASSSAGPYEQYF. CDR3 nucleotide sequence: TGTGCCAGCAGTTCGGCGGGGCCTTACGAGCAGTACTTC.